This TCR beta chain was captured in a study of T cell responses to AZD1222 COVID-19 vaccine. CDR1 and CDR2 (germline): MNHEY, SVGAGI. V gave up 0 bases and J gave up 4 bases, with 13 bases separating them. This CDR3 has 16 amino acids. Some clones are missing from TCRdb's copy, which holds only in-frame ones; the method was immunoSEQ multiplex PCR. The table includes over 85,000 clones, 88% detected once. As concerns this clone: Its target is not known.

General study findings and limits: Spike-wide vaccine-associated CD4 TCRs dominated at 160-218 and 743-854. Clonal diversity may have been underestimated, and the donors were mostly white British, with more females than males.

Source: peripheral blood, taken on day 0 of AZD1222 vaccination. The receptor was derived from an adult in good health. V and J are TRBV6-5 and TRBJ2-1; TRBD2 might be the D (7 bases). In DNA, the CDR3 is TGTGCCAGCAGTTACTCCCGGGGGGCGGCGTACAATGAGCAGTTCTTC. This translates into CASSYSRGAAYNEQFF.